The rows below give T cell receptor beta chains drawn from one sample of a study of blood T cell repertoires in COVID-19. Measured with immunoSEQ multiplex PCR; TCRdb has only the in-frame clones, and not every one. The sample includes around 63,000 clones, less than 80% of them seen just once. Sequenced: peripheral blood. These receptors all come from a human donor in a cohort sampled during active COVID-19. CDR3s include the opening cysteine and the closing phenylalanine or tryptophan. D genes are given only for firm matches. The size entry is marked missing in some rows and otherwise reads once, few, many or a size class.

d_gene: TRBD1
j_gene: TRBJ2-7
abundance: .
v_gene: TRBV7-9
CDR3aa: CASSSQGLYEQYF
CDR3nt: TGTGCCAGCAGCTCACAGGGGCTCTACGAGCAGTACTTC

d_gene: TRBD1
j_gene: TRBJ1-2
abundance: .
v_gene: TRBV5-1
CDR3aa: CASSDTGGIGYGYTF
CDR3nt: TGCGCCAGCAGCGACACAGGGGGTATCGGCTATGGCTACACCTTC

d_gene: .
j_gene: TRBJ1-2
abundance: .
v_gene: TRBV10-3
CDR3aa: CAINQMNTNYGYTF
CDR3nt: TGTGCCATCAACCAGATGAACACTAACTATGGCTACACCTTC

d_gene: TRBD2
j_gene: TRBJ2-1
abundance: once
v_gene: TRBV6-5
CDR3aa: CASSYSGSSYNEQFF
CDR3nt: TGTGCCAGCAGTTACAGCGGGAGCTCCTACAATGAGCAGTTCTTC

d_gene: .
j_gene: TRBJ2-7
abundance: .
v_gene: TRBV28
CDR3aa: CASSSRSSGFRYEQYF
CDR3nt: TGTGCCAGCAGTTCAAGGAGTTCTGGGTTCCGATACGAGCAGTACTTC

d_gene: TRBD2
j_gene: TRBJ2-3
abundance: .
v_gene: TRBV19
CDR3aa: CASSSGRVGDTQYF
CDR3nt: TGTGCCAGTAGTAGCGGGAGGGTGGGAGATACGCAGTATTTT

d_gene: .
j_gene: TRBJ2-7
abundance: .
v_gene: TRBV11-3
CDR3aa: CASSLVSGDEQYF
CDR3nt: TGTGCCAGCAGCTTAGTCTCCGGGGACGAGCAGTACTTC

d_gene: TRBD1
j_gene: TRBJ1-2
abundance: .
v_gene: TRBV7-2
CDR3aa: CASTLRDRAFYGYTF
CDR3nt: TGTGCCAGCACCCTGCGGGACAGGGCATTCTATGGCTACACCTTC

d_gene: TRBD2
j_gene: TRBJ2-5
abundance: .
v_gene: TRBV6-2/TRBV6-3
CDR3aa: CASSQWTSVDQETQYF
CDR3nt: TGTGCCAGCAGTCAGTGGACTAGCGTAGACCAAGAGACCCAGTACTTC

d_gene: .
j_gene: TRBJ2-1
abundance: .
v_gene: TRBV7-8
CDR3aa: CASSSVNYNEQFF
CDR3nt: TGTGCCAGCAGCTCCGTTAACTACAATGAGCAGTTCTTC

d_gene: .
j_gene: TRBJ2-6
abundance: .
v_gene: TRBV6-5
CDR3aa: CASRDGGSGANVLTF
CDR3nt: TGTGCCAGCAGAGACGGAGGGTCTGGGGCCAACGTCCTGACTTTC